This entry lists 25 T cell receptor beta chains sequenced from one sample in a study of regulatory T cells in long-lasting Graves disease. Arm-PCR of CDR3 regions and iRepertoire HTBI primers were the basis on which TCR beta libraries were built. TCRdb reanalysed the multiplex PCR reads using MiXCR and keeps one entry per CDR3 protein. The sample lists 350,000 to 500,000 distinct CDR3 sequences, approximately 16% occurring once. Time point indicated: newly diagnosed GD, antithyroid drugs for less than 3 months. Researchers made the TCR library from RNA that was extracted from PBMCs. The same specimen was also included in a second study, on T cells in Graves' hyperthyroidism and ophthalmopathy.

Source: peripheral blood mononuclear cells (PBMCs), taken at new diagnosis, from a patient treated with antithyroid drugs. The receptors shown here come from a woman younger than 35 with Graves disease.

This clonotype was detected many times. The chain links TRBV20-1 to TRBJ2-5; weak D call: TRBD2 (6 bases). The CDR3 runs 9 residues. Germline V gives CDR1 DFQATT, CDR2 SNEGSKA (reference sequence). This chain's CDR3 is CRAGETQYF. CDR3 DNA sequence: TGCAGGGCGGGGGAGACCCAGTACTTC.

This clonotype occurred a few times. V gene TRBV6-1 combines with J gene TRBJ2-1, with 8 positions matching TRBD2. The germline gives CDR1 MNHNS, CDR2 SASEGT. This CDR3 has 14 amino acids. Germline trimming cut 7 bases from V and 1 base from J; bases unmatched to any gene: 3. The CDR3 region is CASTLAGSYNEQFF. In DNA, the CDR3 is TGTGCCAGCACCTTAGCGGGATCCTACAATGAGCAGTTCTTC.

This clonotype appeared many times. The gene calls are TRBV10-3 and TRBJ2-3; D perhaps matches TRBD2 (5 bases). This CDR3 has 17 amino acids. V lost 0 bases to trimming and J lost 4 bases, with 17 bases between them. CDR1 is ENHRY, CDR2 SYGVKD, per germline. CDR3 region: CAISESAGGRSADTQYF. DNA for the CDR3: TGTGCCATCAGTGAGTCGGCGGGCGGACGGTCGGCAGATACGCAGTATTTT.

About this clonotype: A much larger clone differs by one base, so this may be a read error. This sequence joins TRBV18 and TRBJ1-4; TRBD1 is a possible D gene (5 bases). The CDR3 spans 14 residues. The V end lost 6 bases, the J end lost 3 bases, and 11 bases lay between the germline ends. Per germline, CDR1 KGHSH and CDR2 LQKENI. The CDR3 sequence: CASSLTAANEKLFF. The CDR3 bases are TGTGCCAGCTCCCTGACAGCAGCTAATGAAAAACTGTTTTTT.

This clonotype was counted many times. This sequence joins TRBV18 and TRBJ2-3; D gene unclear. Trimming shortened V by 3 bases and J by 0 bases, and 7 bases separated the two germline ends. The CDR3 has 14 residues. The germline gives CDR1 KGHSH, CDR2 LQKENI. DNA for the CDR3: TGTGCCAGCTCACCCTACGTAAGCACAGATACGCAGTATTTT. It specifies CASSPYVSTDTQYF.

This clonotype was counted many times. This chain joins TRBV28 and TRBJ2-7, with TRBD1 matching 7 bases. The CDR3 consists of 12 residues. V gave up 5 bases and J gave up 12 bases; unmatched junction bases: 10. CDR1 and CDR2 (germline): MDHEN, SYDVKM. CDR3 protein: CASSPIPGQWYF. CDR3 in DNA: TGTGCCAGCAGTCCAATTCCGGGACAGTGGTACTTC. The variable domain in full, completed from reference TRBV28 and TRBJ2-7, reads DVKVTQSSRYLVKRTGEKVFLECVQDMDHENMFWYRQDPGLGLRLIYFSYDVKMKEKGDIPEGYSVSREKKERFSLILESASTNQTSMYLCASSPIPGQWYFGPGTRLTVT.

The chain carries TRBV27 and TRBJ2-7; 9 bases map to TRBD1. The junction had 4 bases not matched to a gene; V was cut back by 4 bases and J by 0 bases. Germline V gene sequence: CDR1 MNHEY, CDR2 SMNVEV (reference sequence). The CDR3 has 15 amino acids. The DNA for the CDR3 is TGTGCCAGCAGTTGGGACAGGGAAAGCTCCTACGAGCAGTACTTC. The encoded protein is CASSWDRESSYEQYF.

This clonotype came up many times. The rearrangement uses TRBV6-1 and TRBJ1-1, with D maybe TRBD1 (6 bases). Looked up from germline, CDR1 is MNHNS and CDR2 is SASEGT. V was shortened by 2 bases and J by 4 bases, with 17 bases between the two germline ends. The CDR3 contains 16 residues. The CDR3 DNA is TGTGCCAGCAGTGAATGGGGGCGATCCTTGAGCACTGAAGCTTTCTTT. Its protein product is CASSEWGRSLSTEAFF.

The chain recombines TRBV18 with TRBJ1-5; 8 positions agree with TRBD1. Germline V gives CDR1 KGHSH, CDR2 LQKENI. The ends lost 3 bases at V and 7 bases at J; junction bases unmatched: 5. The CDR3 is 14 residues long. CDR3 loop: CASSPGTGSQPQHF. DNA of the CDR3: TGTGCCAGCTCACCTGGGACAGGTAGCCAGCCCCAGCATTTT.

To note about this clonotype: A single base separates this from a much larger clone, so it may be a read error. The chain has TRBV18 and TRBJ2-3; D possibly matches TRBD1 or TRBD2 (5 bases each). This CDR3 comprises 15 residues. From germline, CDR1 is KGHSH and CDR2 LQKENI. V was clipped by 6 bases and J by 4 bases, with 17 bases between them. This CDR3 reads CASSRGPARSDTQYF. CDR3 sequence (DNA): TGTGCCAGCTCCCGGGGACCAGCGAGGTCAGATACGCAGTATTTT.

The rearrangement joins TRBV28 to TRBJ1-6, with 7 nucleotides matching TRBD1. This CDR3 has 14 residues. V lost 4 bases to trimming and J lost 6 bases; unmatched junction nucleotides: 3. Looked up from germline, CDR1 is MDHEN and CDR2 is SYDVKM. This CDR3 is CASSSGQVNSPLHF. DNA for the CDR3: TGTGCCAGCAGTTCCGGACAGGTTAATTCACCCCTCCACTTT.

The sample holds many counts of this clonotype. The rearrangement uses TRBV29-1 and TRBJ2-2, with 8 positions matching TRBD2. The germline CDR1 and CDR2 sequences are SQVTM and ANQGSEA. The CDR3 is 14 residues long. J was trimmed by 7 bases and V by 3 bases; bases with no gene match: 7. CDR3 DNA: TGCAGCGTTGACTCGGGACTAGAGTTCGGGGAGCTGTTTTTT. This sequence encodes CSVDSGLEFGELFF.

The gene calls are TRBV29-1 and TRBJ2-2, with D unresolved. Trimming removed 5 bases from V and 5 bases from J, with 3 bases in between. Germline V gene sequence: CDR1 SQVTM, CDR2 ANQGSEA. The CDR3 consists of 10 residues. The CDR3 reads CSVLTGELFF. The CDR3 bases are TGCAGCGTTCTGACCGGGGAGCTGTTTTTT.

The chain has TRBV7-3 and TRBJ2-1; 9 bases map to TRBD2. CDR3 length equals 16 residues. Germline loops: CDR1 SGHTA, CDR2 FQGTGA. The junction had 16 bases not matched to a gene; V was cut back by 3 bases and J by 13 bases. This chain's CDR3 is CASSFVGASGKETQFF. Written as DNA, the CDR3 is TGTGCCAGCAGCTTCGTCGGGGCTAGCGGGAAAGAGACCCAGTTCTTC.

Of note for this clonotype: Possible read error: a much larger clone is one base away. The rearrangement joins TRBV6-5 to TRBJ2-1, with TRBD1 identical over 9 bases. Germline V lookup: CDR1 MNHEY, CDR2 SVGAGI. CDR3 size: 19 residues. The CDR3 region is CASSYNPLWDRVTYNEQSF. The DNA of the CDR3 is TGTGCCAGCAGTTATAACCCTCTATGGGACAGGGTAACCTACAATGAGCAGTCCTTC.

This clonotype was observed many times. This chain connects TRBV7-3 to TRBJ2-5; the match to TRBD1 covers 8 bases. This CDR3 is built from 13 residues. Germline V gene sequence: CDR1 SGHTA, CDR2 FQGTGA. V shed 5 bases and J 4 bases; nucleotides not matched to a gene: 3. CDR3 DNA sequence: TGTGCCAGCAGCCAAACAGGGGGAGAGACCCAGTACTTC. Translated: CASSQTGGETQYF.

This clonotype is a singleton in its sample. A much larger clone differs by one base, so this may be a read error. The rearrangement joins TRBV18 to TRBJ2-3; 7 nucleotides agree with TRBD2. Germline V lookup: CDR1 KGHSH, CDR2 LQKENI. The CDR3 totals 16 residues. The CDR3 DNA is TGTGCCAGCTCACCAAGGAGAGCGGGATACACAGGTACGCAGTATTTT. Its translation: CASSPRRAGYTGTQYF. Filled out from reference TRBV18 and TRBJ2-3, the complete variable domain reads NAGVMQNPRHLVRRRGQEARLRCSPMKGHSHVYWYRQLPEEGLKFMVYLQKENIIDESGMPKERFSAEFPKEGPSILRIQQVVRGDSAAYFCASSPRRAGYTGTQYFGPGTRLTVL.

The sample holds many counts of this clonotype. The chain combines TRBV7-9 with TRBJ2-3, with D possibly matching TRBD1 (5 bases). V was clipped by 0 bases and J by 3 bases, with 13 bases between them. The CDR3 loop spans 16 amino acids. In germline, CDR1 is SEHNR, CDR2 FQNEAQ (reference sequence). The DNA for the CDR3 is TGTGCCAGCAGCTTAGCGGCCGTACAGGCGACAGATACGCAGTATTTT. Its protein product is CASSLAAVQATDTQYF.

At least ten counts were recorded for this clonotype. The genes are TRBV6-2 or TRBV6-3 and TRBJ2-1; D not resolved. In germline, CDR1 is MNHEY, CDR2 SVGEGT. V lost 5 bases and J lost 4, with 15 bases in between. CDR3 size: 15 residues. The CDR3 nucleotides read TGTGCCAGCAGTGAAGAACTGGCCCAATACAATGAGCAGTTCTTC. It yields the protein CASSEELAQYNEQFF.

This clonotype showed up many times. V is TRBV11-3 and J is TRBJ2-5, with TRBD1 identical over 9 bases. The CDR3 totals 14 residues. CDR1 and CDR2 from the germline V gene are SGHNT and YENEEA. Unmatched junction bases numbered 5, after V lost 5 bases and J lost 4 bases. CDR3 DNA sequence: TGTGCCAGCAGCCATACAGGGGGCATAGAGACCCAGTACTTC. It specifies CASSHTGGIETQYF.

This clonotype was recorded a few times. With a much larger clone just one base away, this may be a read error. V is TRBV28 and J is TRBJ2-7, with D unresolved. Germline V gene data show CDR1 as MDHEN and CDR2 as SYDVKM. The germline V and J ends were trimmed by 3 bases and 6 bases, with 9 bases remaining between them. The CDR3 covers 12 residues. The CDR3: CASSFVACEQYF. CDR3 nucleotides: TGTGCCAGCAGTTTTGTTGCCTGCGAGCAGTACTTC.

This clonotype showed up many times. The chain has TRBV20-1 and TRBJ1-1; D is unresolved. Germline V lookup: CDR1 DFQATT, CDR2 SNEGSKA (reference sequence). CDR3 size: 14 residues. The V end was cut by 3 bases, the J end by 1 base, with 12 bases between. The DNA for the CDR3 is TGCAGTGCTAGTAGTGTCGCCGCGAACACTGAAGCTTTCTTT. The encoded protein is CSASSVAANTEAFF.

Only a few counts were recorded for this clonotype. The chain is built from TRBV12-3 or TRBV12-4 and TRBJ2-2; 8 bases match TRBD2. This CDR3 has 14 residues. V trimming: 7 bases; J trimming: 7 bases; junction bases outside the gene matches: 8. The CDR3 loop reads CASNREGPNGELFF. CDR3 DNA: TGTGCCAGCAATCGGGAGGGTCCTAACGGGGAGCTGTTTTTT.

This clonotype was counted many times. This sequence joins TRBV30 and TRBJ1-1; D may be TRBD1 (5 bases). The V gene's germline CDR1 is GTSNPN and CDR2 SVGIG (reference sequence). The CDR3 extends over 12 amino acids. With 5 bases removed from V and 10 bases from J, the gap between germline ends came to 17 bases. CDR3 protein: CAWDQGGDGAFF. The DNA of the CDR3 is TGTGCCTGGGACCAAGGAGGGGATGGAGCTTTCTTT. Based on the CDR3 plus reference TRBV30 and TRBJ1-1, the full variable domain is SQTIHQWPATLVQPVGSPLSLECTVEGTSNPNLYWYRQAAGRGLQLLFYSVGIGQISSEVPQNLSASRPQDRQFILSSKKLLLSDSGFYLCAWDQGGDGAFFGQGTRLTVV.

The chain employs TRBV18 and TRBJ2-1; no clear D gene. V was trimmed by 1 base and J by 8 bases, leaving 15 bases between them. This CDR3 comprises 15 residues. CDR1 KGHSH and CDR2 LQKENI come from the germline V gene. In nucleotides, the CDR3 is TGTGCCAGCTCACCACTGAAGGTTGGTGGGGATGAGCAGTTCTTC. Protein: CASSPLKVGGDEQFF.